A single sample gave rise to the 10 T cell receptor beta chains below, sequenced in a study of cytomegalovirus exposure and HLA in healthy donors. With 60 Vbeta and 13 Jbeta primers, the PCR was carried out. TCRdb's copy holds only in-frame clones and misses some; the assay was immunoSEQ multiplex PCR. This sample carries 85,000 to 130,000 clones, roughly a tenth of them seen once, and the ten largest clones take around 5.9%. The specimen sequenced was PBMCs. The receptors here all came from a man aged 40-49 years in good health and CMV-seropositive.

The gene calls are TRBV4-1 and TRBJ2-1, with 7 bases that match TRBD1. CDR1 is MGHRA and CDR2 is YSYEKL in the germline V gene. V shed 8 bases, J shed 6 bases, and the junction held 10 bases outside the gene matches. The CDR3 sequence is 14 residues long. CDR3 nucleotide sequence: TGCGCCAGCGCTCCCGGGACAGTTGTCAATGAGCAGTTCTTC. As protein: CASAPGTVVNEQFF.

The table lists this clone with a few counts. The V and J genes are TRBV25-1 and TRBJ2-2; tentative D call: TRBD1 (6 bases). The V end lost 4 bases, the J end lost 1 base, and 13 bases lay between the germline ends. Germline CDR1 reads MGHDK; CDR2 reads SYGVNS. The length of the CDR3 is 16 residues. CDR3 protein: CASSGTEPGNTGELFF. The CDR3, as DNA: TGTGCCAGCAGTGGGACAGAGCCGGGGAACACCGGGGAGCTGTTTTTT.

The rearrangement links TRBV5-1 to TRBJ2-7, with 10 bases that match TRBD2. Germline trimming cut 4 bases from V and 1 base from J; bases unmatched to any gene: 5. The CDR3 contains 15 residues. Germline V gene data show CDR1 as SGHRS and CDR2 as YFSETQ. DNA of the CDR3: TGCGCCAGCAGCCCAGGACTAGCGGTTTCCTACGAGCAGTACTTC. This translates into CASSPGLAVSYEQYF.

V usage is TRBV5-1 and J usage is TRBJ2-7; D ambiguous. Looked up from germline, CDR1 is SGHRS and CDR2 is YFSETQ. There are 12 residues in the CDR3. Deletions cut 4 bases from V and 6 bases from J, with 11 bases between. The CDR3 bases are TGCGCCAGCAGCGTCGATAGAGGCGAGCAGTACTTC. This encodes CASSVDRGEQYF. The full variable domain, in which reference TRBV5-1 and TRBJ2-7 provide the parts outside the CDR3, is KAGVTQTPRYLIKTRGQQVTLSCSPISGHRSVSWYQQTPGQGLQFLFEYFSETQRNKGNFPGRFSGRQFSNSRSEMNVSTLELGDSALYLCASSVDRGEQYFGPGTRLTVT.

V and J are TRBV29-1 and TRBJ2-1; unclear D gene. This CDR3 is built from 10 residues. V was cut by 5 bases and J by 7 bases, with 6 bases left in between. The V gene's germline CDR1 is SQVTM and CDR2 ANQGSEA. The CDR3 DNA is TGCAGCGTTTTCGGGAATGAGCAGTTCTTC. It specifies CSVFGNEQFF.

The chain couples TRBV5-4 to TRBJ2-1; maybe TRBD1 (6 bases). This CDR3 is built from 16 residues. Trimming shortened V by 4 bases and J by 3 bases, and 17 bases separated the two germline ends. Germline V lookup: CDR1 SGHNT, CDR2 YYREEE (reference sequence). The CDR3 here is CASSRTSDSRYNEQFF. In DNA, the CDR3 is TGTGCCAGCAGCCGTACTTCGGACAGCCGCTACAATGAGCAGTTCTTC.

This clone was detected only a few times. In the same sample, other DNA sequences code for this CDR3. The chain's CDR3 is CASSVSGSLKPDTQYF. DNA for the CDR3: TGTGCCAGCAGCGTTAGCGGGAGCCTTAAGCCTGATACGCAGTATTTT. The chain is built from TRBV9 and TRBJ2-3; 9 bases align to TRBD2. Germline V lookup: CDR1 SGDLS, CDR2 YYNGEE. This CDR3 has 16 residues. Trimming cost V 2 bases and J 6 bases; bases outside gene matches: 10. Variable domain in full (rest from reference TRBV9 and TRBJ2-3): DSGVTQTPKHLITATGQRVTLRCSPRSGDLSVYWYQQSLDQGLQFLIQYYNGEERAKGNILERFSAQQFPDLHSELNLSSLELGDSALYFCASSVSGSLKPDTQYFGPGTRLTVL.

The chain joins TRBV2 to TRBJ1-6; D gene ambiguous. The CDR3 has 13 residues. The germline V gene has CDR1 SNHLY and CDR2 FYNNEI. Trimming left V 0 bases short and J 13 bases short, with 10 bases between. The CDR3 nucleotides read TGTGCCAGCAGTGAAGCCCCAGGACTGCCCCTCCACTTT. Translating gives CASSEAPGLPLHF. Supplemented by reference TRBV2 and TRBJ1-6, the full variable domain reads EPEVTQTPSHQVTQMGQEVILRCVPISNHLYFYWYRQILGQKVEFLVSFYNNEISEKSEIFDDQFSVERPDGSNFTLKIRSTKLEDSAMYFCASSEAPGLPLHFGNGTRLTVT.

The chain recombines TRBV2 with TRBJ2-7, with 11 positions matching TRBD2. This CDR3 has 14 residues. Trimming removed 7 bases from V and 4 bases from J; junction bases left unmatched: 6. Germline loops: CDR1 SNHLY, CDR2 FYNNEI. The CDR3 DNA is TGTGCCAGCAACCTAGCGGGAGGTTTATACGAGCAGTACTTC. Translation: CASNLAGGLYEQYF.

The chain employs TRBV7-2 and TRBJ2-3, with 8 bases lining up with TRBD2. CDR1 and CDR2 (germline): SGHTA, FQGNSA. This CDR3 has 14 residues. J lost 4 bases, V lost 5 bases, and 5 bases had no gene match. In DNA form, the CDR3 reads TGTGCCAGCAGCCCGGGGACTAGTGCAGATACGCAGTATTTT. Its translation: CASSPGTSADTQYF.